The source of this T cell receptor (beta chain) is a study of T-cell memory formation after mild COVID-19. TCRdb re-analysed the 5' RACE reads in MiXCR, keeping a single row per CDR3 protein. The data contain tens of thousands of distinct CDR3 sequences, 13% of them singletons. Germline V lookup: CDR1 SGHRS, CDR2 YFSETQ. There are 16 residues in the CDR3. With 3 bases removed from V and 5 bases from J, the gap between germline ends came to 21 bases. The V and J genes are TRBV5-1 and TRBJ2-7, with a possible D match to TRBD2 (6 bases). The sequenced material came from PBMCs or a T cell subset sorted from them (not recorded which). This sequence was found in an adult woman who had mild COVID-19 (a few samples of this study predate the infection). Cell type and time point are not known. CDR3 coding DNA: TGCGCCAGCAGCTCTCAGAGTGGAGCTAGCGACCACGAGCAGTACTTC. The encoded protein is CASSSQSGASDHEQYF.